Below, 2 T cell receptor beta chains from the same sample are listed, as sequenced in a study of T cell responses to AZD1222 COVID-19 vaccine. Profiling relied on immunoSEQ multiplex PCR, and the TCRdb table lists in-frame clones only, not all of them. The table includes around 30,000 clones, approximately 93% detected once. The starting material was peripheral blood, obtained on day 0 of AZD1222 vaccination. These receptors were taken from an adult in good health.

This clone appeared a single time. This chain connects TRBV5-1 to TRBJ2-5; 10 bases line up with TRBD1. The CDR3 consists of 16 residues. The V segment lost 4 bases and the J segment 5 bases; nucleotides outside the gene matches: 11. The germline gives CDR1 SGHRS, CDR2 YFSETQ. Here the CDR3 reads CASSGGQGRVLETQYF. The CDR3 nucleotides read TGCGCCAGCAGCGGGGGACAGGGGAGGGTGTTGGAGACCCAGTACTTC. The full variable domain, its missing parts supplied by reference TRBV5-1 and TRBJ2-5, is KAGVTQTPRYLIKTRGQQVTLSCSPISGHRSVSWYQQTPGQGLQFLFEYFSETQRNKGNFPGRFSGRQFSNSRSEMNVSTLELGDSALYLCASSGGQGRVLETQYFGPGTRLLVL.

The chain couples TRBV18 to TRBJ1-4; no definite D call. Trimming took 4 bases from V and 8 from J, leaving 17 bases between them. Germline V gene lookup returns CDR1 KGHSH and CDR2 LQKENI. The CDR3 is 15 residues long. The CDR3 bases are TGTGCCAGCTCACAGACACGGACCGAAGGCGAAAAACTGTTTTTT. Its translation is CASSQTRTEGEKLFF.